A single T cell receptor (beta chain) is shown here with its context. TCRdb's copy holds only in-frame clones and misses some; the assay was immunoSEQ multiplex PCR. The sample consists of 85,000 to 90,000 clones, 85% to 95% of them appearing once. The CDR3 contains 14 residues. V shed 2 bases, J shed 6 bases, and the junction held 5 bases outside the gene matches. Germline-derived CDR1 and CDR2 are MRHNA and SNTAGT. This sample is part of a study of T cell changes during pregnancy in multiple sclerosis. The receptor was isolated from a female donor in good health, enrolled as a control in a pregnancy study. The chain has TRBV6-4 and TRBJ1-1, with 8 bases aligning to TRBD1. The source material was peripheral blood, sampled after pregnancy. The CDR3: CASSDVTGGPEAFF. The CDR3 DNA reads TGTGCCAGCAGTGACGTTACAGGGGGGCCTGAAGCTTTCTTT.